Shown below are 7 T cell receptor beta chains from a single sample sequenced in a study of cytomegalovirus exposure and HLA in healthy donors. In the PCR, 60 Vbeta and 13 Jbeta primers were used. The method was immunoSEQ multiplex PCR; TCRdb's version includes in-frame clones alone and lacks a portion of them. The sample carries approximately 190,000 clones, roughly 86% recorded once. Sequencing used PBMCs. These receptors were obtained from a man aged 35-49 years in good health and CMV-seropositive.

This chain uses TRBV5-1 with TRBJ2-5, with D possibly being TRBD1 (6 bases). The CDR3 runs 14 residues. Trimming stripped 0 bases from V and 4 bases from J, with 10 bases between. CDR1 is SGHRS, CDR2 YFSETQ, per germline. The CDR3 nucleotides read TGCGCCAGCAGCTTGGCAGGGGTGGGAGAGACCCAGTACTTC. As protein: CASSLAGVGETQYF.

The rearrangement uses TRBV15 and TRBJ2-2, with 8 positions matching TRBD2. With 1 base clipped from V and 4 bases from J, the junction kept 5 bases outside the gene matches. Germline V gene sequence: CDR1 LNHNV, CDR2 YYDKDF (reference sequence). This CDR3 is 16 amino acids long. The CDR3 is CATSRGTSSGTGELFF. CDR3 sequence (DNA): TGTGCCACCAGCAGAGGGACTAGCTCGGGCACCGGGGAGCTGTTTTTT.

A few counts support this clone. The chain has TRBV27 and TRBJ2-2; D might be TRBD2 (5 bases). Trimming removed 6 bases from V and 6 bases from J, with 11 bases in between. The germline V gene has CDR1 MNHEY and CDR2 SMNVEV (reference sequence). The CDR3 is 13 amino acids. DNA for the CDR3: TGTGCCAGCAGCCCGGAGGAGGCCGGGGAGCTGTTTTTT. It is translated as CASSPEEAGELFF.

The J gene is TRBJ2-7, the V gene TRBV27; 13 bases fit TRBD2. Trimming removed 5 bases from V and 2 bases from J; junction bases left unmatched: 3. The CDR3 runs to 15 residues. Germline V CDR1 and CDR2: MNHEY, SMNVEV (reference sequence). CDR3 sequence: CASSPGTSGTYEQYF. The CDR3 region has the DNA TGTGCCAGCAGTCCTGGGACTAGCGGGACCTACGAGCAGTACTTC.

CDR3 nucleotides: TGTGCCAGCAGTTTATGGGGCCCCGACGGATACTATGGCTACACCTTC. Residues: CASSLWGPDGYYGYTF. The genes are TRBV28 and TRBJ1-2; D ambiguous. CDR1 and CDR2 (germline): MDHEN, SYDVKM. The CDR3 has 16 residues. Trimming took off 0 bases at V and 3 bases at J, with 14 bases between the two ends.

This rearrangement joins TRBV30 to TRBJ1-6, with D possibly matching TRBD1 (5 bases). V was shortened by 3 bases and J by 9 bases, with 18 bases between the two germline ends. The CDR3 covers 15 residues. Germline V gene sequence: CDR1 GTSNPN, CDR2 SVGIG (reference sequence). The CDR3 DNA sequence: TGTGCCTGGAGCGGGCTTGGGGCGCCTTCTTCACCCCTCCACTTT. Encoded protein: CAWSGLGAPSSPLHF. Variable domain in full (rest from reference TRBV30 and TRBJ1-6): SQTIHQWPATLVQPVGSPLSLECTVEGTSNPNLYWYRQAAGRGLQLLFYSVGIGQISSEVPQNLSASRPQDRQFILSSKKLLLSDSGFYLCAWSGLGAPSSPLHFGNGTRLTVT.

The CDR3 reads CASRRDRGRSEQYF. Here the CDR3 DNA reads TGTGCCAGCCGCCGGGACAGGGGGCGATCCGAGCAGTACTTC. V gene TRBV7-8 combines with J gene TRBJ2-7; 12 nucleotides line up with TRBD1. V shed 8 bases and J 6 bases; nucleotides not matched to a gene: 8. The CDR3 runs to 14 residues. Germline V CDR1 and CDR2: SGHVS, FQNEAQ.